This T cell receptor beta chain appears in the sequencing data of a study of cytomegalovirus exposure and HLA in healthy donors. The CDR3 length is 14 residues. Germline-derived CDR1 and CDR2 are SGHAT and FQNNGV. The trim removed 2 bases at V and 3 bases at J, leaving 3 bases unmatched. In the case of this clone: Its target is not known.

PCR used 60 Vbeta primers and 13 Jbeta primers. The protocol was immunoSEQ multiplex PCR, while the TCRdb copy is restricted to in-frame clones and leaves out a portion. The sample lists about 150,000 clones, roughly three quarters occurring once. General study findings and limits: The sole available immune exposure information was CMV serostatus.

The TCR was taken from a woman aged 40 to 55 in good health and CMV-seronegative. Material for sequencing was PBMCs. This chain connects TRBV11-2 to TRBJ2-7, with 8 bases matching TRBD1. CDR3 coding DNA: TGTGCCAGCAGCTTACGGGGACAGGTCTACGAGCAGTACTTC. It encodes CASSLRGQVYEQYF.